Each of the 6 T cell receptor beta chains below was sequenced from the same sample in a study of blood T cells in healthy people across ages. A second PCR, run for about 7 to 11 cycles, used a sample-barcoded 5' primer plus a J-beta primer mix. MiXCR, run by TCRdb on the 5' RACE reads, gives a single entry per CDR3 protein. Of 1,800,000 or so distinct CDR3 sequences in the sample, approximately 39% were seen once. Sequencing was carried out using blood. The origin of the receptors is a human donor in good health.

This chain uses TRBV4-3 with TRBJ2-7, with unresolved D. Germline CDR1 is LGHNA and CDR2 is YSLEER. The germline V and J ends were trimmed by 0 bases and 2 bases, with 14 bases remaining between them. CDR3 length: 16 amino acids. For the CDR3, the DNA is TGCGCCAGCAGCCAAGATTCAAGCTCATGGACCTACGAGCAGTACTTC. Its protein is CASSQDSSSWTYEQYF.

The sample holds a few counts of this clonotype. This rearrangement joins TRBV15 to TRBJ1-6, with 7 bases matching TRBD1. The CDR3 is 15 amino acids. Germline CDR1 is LNHNV and CDR2 is YYDKDF (reference sequence). V lost 3 bases, J lost 10 bases, and 9 bases stayed unmatched. Here the CDR3 reads CATSSRQGLDSPLHF. CDR3 bases: TGTGCCACCAGCAGTAGACAGGGATTGGACTCACCCCTCCACTTT.

In its sample, this clonotype was seen a few times. The chain links TRBV4-3 to TRBJ2-7; the D is unclear. The CDR3 is 14 residues long. The germline CDR1 and CDR2 sequences are LGHNA and YSLEER. With 1 base removed from V and 2 bases from J, the gap between germline ends came to 9 bases. The CDR3 DNA is TGCGCCAGCAGCCAAGCGAGTAGGGCCTACGAGCAGTACTTC. This encodes CASSQASRAYEQYF.

CDR3 nucleotide sequence: TGTGCCAGCACTCCTCGGGGGGGTGCTGAAGCTTTCTTT. Its translation: CASTPRGGAEAFF. The V call is TRBV3-1, the J call TRBJ1-1; D is perhaps TRBD1 (5 bases). The germline CDR1 and CDR2 sequences are LGHDT and YNNKEL (reference sequence). The CDR3 is 13 residues long. V was pared by 7 bases and J by 6 bases, with 15 bases between.

The V gene is TRBV5-1, the J gene TRBJ1-6; 8 bases line up with TRBD1. The junction had 5 bases not matched to a gene; V was cut back by 1 base and J by 5 bases. The CDR3 totals 16 residues. Germline-derived CDR1 and CDR2 are SGHRS and YFSETQ. CDR3 sequence: CASSLRPGGNNSPLHF. Here the CDR3 DNA reads TGCGCCAGCAGCTTGCGTCCAGGGGGCAATAATTCACCCCTCCACTTT.

The V and J genes are TRBV13 and TRBJ2-1; 8 positions agree with TRBD1. After removal of 0 bases from V and 7 bases from J, the junction contained 8 bases not matched to a gene. From germline, CDR1 is PRHDT and CDR2 FYEKMQ (reference sequence). The CDR3 is made up of 16 amino acids. DNA for the CDR3: TGTGCCAGCAGCTTAGGCTGGCAGGGGGCAAAAAATGAGCAGTTCTTC. It encodes CASSLGWQGAKNEQFF.